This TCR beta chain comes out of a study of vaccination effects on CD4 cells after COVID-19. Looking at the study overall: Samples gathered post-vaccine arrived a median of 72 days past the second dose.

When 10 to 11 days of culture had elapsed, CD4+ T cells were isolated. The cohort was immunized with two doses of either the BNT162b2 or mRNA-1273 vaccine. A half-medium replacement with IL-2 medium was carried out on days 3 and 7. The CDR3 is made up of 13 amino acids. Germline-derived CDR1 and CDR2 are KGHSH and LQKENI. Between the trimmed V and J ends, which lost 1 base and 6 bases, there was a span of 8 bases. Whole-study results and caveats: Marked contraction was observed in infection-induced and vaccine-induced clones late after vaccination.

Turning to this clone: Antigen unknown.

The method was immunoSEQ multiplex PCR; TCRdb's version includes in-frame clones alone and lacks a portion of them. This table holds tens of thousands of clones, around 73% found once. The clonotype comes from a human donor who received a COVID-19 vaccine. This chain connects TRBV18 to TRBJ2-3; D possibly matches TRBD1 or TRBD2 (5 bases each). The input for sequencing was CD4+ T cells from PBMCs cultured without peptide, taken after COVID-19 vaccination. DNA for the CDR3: TGTGCCAGCTCACCACGTGAGGGGGATACGCAGTATTTT. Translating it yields CASSPREGDTQYF. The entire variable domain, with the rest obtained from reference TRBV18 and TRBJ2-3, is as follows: NAGVMQNPRHLVRRRGQEARLRCSPMKGHSHVYWYRQLPEEGLKFMVYLQKENIIDESGMPKERFSAEFPKEGPSILRIQQVVRGDSAAYFCASSPREGDTQYFGPGTRLTVL.